This T cell receptor beta chain appears in the sequencing data of a study of blood T cell repertoires in COVID-19. Study-level background: The United States, Italy and Spain supplied acute and convalescent COVID-19 samples. Sample material is recorded as cDNA or gDNA derived from T cells, B-cell-depleted T cells, or PBMCs.

CDR1 is SGHNT and CDR2 is YENEEA in the germline V gene. The ends lost 4 bases at V and 3 bases at J; junction bases unmatched: 6. The CDR3 extends over 16 amino acids. Some clones are missing from TCRdb's copy, which holds only in-frame ones; the method was immunoSEQ multiplex PCR. The sample has 360,000 or so clones; less than 90% are singletons. Participants had their cohort set by participant-reported clinical history. The chain joins TRBV11-3 to TRBJ2-2, with TRBD1 matching over 9 bases. This receptor was identified in a woman aged 25 to 45 who had recovered from COVID-19. Specimen: PBMCs or T cells enriched from blood (not recorded which). The CDR3 is CASSWRQGVDTGELFF. In DNA form, the CDR3 reads TGTGCCAGCAGCTGGAGACAGGGGGTTGACACCGGGGAGCTGTTTTTT. The variable domain in full, with the rest retrieved from reference TRBV11-3 and TRBJ2-2, is EAGVVQSPRYKIIEKKQPVAFWCNPISGHNTLYWYLQNLGQGPELLIRYENEEAVDDSQLPKDRFSAERLKGVDSTLKIQPAELGDSAVYLCASSWRQGVDTGELFFGEGSRLTVL.